The clone carrying this T cell receptor beta chain has only a few counts. Antigen unknown. This entry belongs to a study of beta chain features in type 1 diabetes. General study results and limits: When VDJ junctions were examined, type 1 diabetes patients showed fewer insertions and more deletions.

The investigators reverse transcribed all of the isolated RNA, so they sequenced expressed TCRB transcripts. Assay used: immunoSEQ multiplex PCR; TCRdb lists only in-frame clones, some missing. The data contain about 200,000 clones, about 11% of them singletons. Germline loops: CDR1 SGHTA, CDR2 FQGNSA. This CDR3 is built from 14 residues. Between the trimmed V and J ends, which lost 1 base and 3 bases, there was a span of 7 bases. The sequenced material came from central memory CD4+ T cells from blood. This TCR was recovered from a man between 18 and 35 years old in good health. The V and J genes are TRBV7-2 and TRBJ2-1, with D unclear. CDR3 loop: CASSLGLIYNEQFF. The CDR3 DNA follows: TGTGCCAGCAGCTTAGGACTGATCTACAATGAGCAGTTCTTC.